This entry lists 32 T cell receptor beta chains sequenced from one sample in a study of CD8 T cells in Susac syndrome. Random hexamers were used to reverse transcribe the RNA input (about 0.5 to 1 ug). TCRdb reprocessed the immunoSEQ multiplex PCR reads via MiXCR and lists one record per CDR3 protein. There are fewer than 350,000 distinct CDR3 sequences in the sample; about 91% occur only once, and more than 0.15% lies in the top ten. The sample consisted of CD8+ T cells from PBMCs. These receptors were collected from a human donor with multiple sclerosis.

The chain has TRBV24-1 and TRBJ2-7; no clear D. The CDR3 runs to 11 residues. V lost 4 bases, J lost 3 bases, and 3 bases lay in between. Germline V gene lookup returns CDR1 KGHDR and CDR2 SFDVKD. CDR3 amino acids: CATSEGYEQYF. CDR3 bases: TGTGCCACCAGTGAGGGCTACGAGCAGTACTTC.

This clonotype was seen a single time. The rearrangement links TRBV7-6 to TRBJ2-7; a weak D match, TRBD1 (5 bases). Germline V gene sequence: CDR1 SGHVS, CDR2 FNYEAQ. Trimming removed 1 base at V and 3 bases at J, with 13 bases between. The CDR3 runs to 15 residues. The CDR3 sequence is CASSLEAGRNYEQYF. DNA for the CDR3: TGTGCCAGCAGCTTAGAAGCAGGGCGGAACTACGAGCAGTACTTC.

The chain carries TRBV27 and TRBJ2-7; D is perhaps TRBD1 or TRBD2 (6 bases each). Germline-derived CDR1 and CDR2 are MNHEY and SMNVEV (reference sequence). The length of the CDR3 is 15 residues. Trimming removed 2 bases from V and 0 bases from J, with 11 bases in between. The DNA for the CDR3 is TGTGCCAGCAGTTTAACCGGGGGCGCCTCCTACGAGCAGTACTTC. Its protein is CASSLTGGASYEQYF.

This sequence joins TRBV5-1 and TRBJ1-1; no definite D call. Germline loops: CDR1 SGHRS, CDR2 YFSETQ. The CDR3 runs to 14 residues. Trimming cost V 7 bases and J 1 base, with 14 bases left between them. CDR3 sequence reads: CASDLPTANTEAFF. The CDR3 DNA reads as TGCGCCAGCGACCTTCCCACAGCGAACACTGAAGCTTTCTTT.

The J gene is TRBJ2-1, the V gene TRBV15; 9 bases are a match to TRBD2. This CDR3 has 18 residues. V lost 0 bases, J lost 7 bases, and 13 bases stayed unmatched. Germline CDR1 LNHNV, CDR2 YYDKDF (reference sequence). CDR3 sequence: CATSREIRSGGSWNEQFF. The CDR3 DNA sequence: TGTGCCACCAGCAGAGAGATCAGGAGCGGGGGGAGTTGGAATGAGCAGTTCTTC. The whole variable domain, remainder taken from reference TRBV15 and TRBJ2-1, is DAMVIQNPRYQVTQFGKPVTLSCSQTLNHNVMYWYQQKSSQAPKLLFHYYDKDFNNEADTPDNFQSRRPNTSFCFLDIRSPGLGDTAMYLCATSREIRSGGSWNEQFFGPGTRLTVL.

This clonotype was counted once. The chain combines TRBV28 with TRBJ1-3, with D possibly matching TRBD1 (6 bases). The V gene's germline CDR1 is MDHEN and CDR2 SYDVKM. Trimming cost V 3 bases and J 3 bases, with 15 bases left between them. CDR3 size: 16 residues. The CDR3 nucleotides read TGTGCCAGCAGTTTTCTAGCAGGGGTCAGTGGAAACACCATATATTTT. Encoded protein: CASSFLAGVSGNTIYF.

The CDR3 DNA sequence: TGTGCCAGCAGCTTGGCGGCCGATGAGGGAAGCGAGCAGTACTTC. Amino acids: CASSLAADEGSEQYF. The chain joins TRBV5-4 to TRBJ2-7, with D tentatively TRBD2 (5 bases). This CDR3 has 15 residues. Deletions cut 0 bases from V and 6 bases from J, with 16 bases between. Germline V gene lookup returns CDR1 SGHNT and CDR2 YYREEE (reference sequence).

The J gene is TRBJ2-7, the V gene TRBV7-2, with a tentative D call TRBD2 (6 bases). The CDR3 has 13 residues. CDR1 is SGHTA, CDR2 FQGNSA, per germline. V lost 5 bases and J lost 3, with 11 bases in between. The CDR3 bases are TGTGCCAGCAGCCAAAGACTAGTCTACGAGCAGTACTTC. This encodes CASSQRLVYEQYF.

The rearrangement links TRBV15 to TRBJ2-3; 11 positions match TRBD1. The CDR3 is made up of 15 amino acids. V was clipped by 3 bases and J by 2 bases; unmatched bases: 1. Germline V gene data show CDR1 as LNHNV and CDR2 as YYDKDF (reference sequence). This CDR3 is CATSRGQGDTDTQYF. For the CDR3, the DNA is TGTGCCACCAGCAGGGGACAGGGGGACACAGATACGCAGTATTTT. Full variable domain (outside the CDR3, taken from reference TRBV15 and TRBJ2-3): DAMVIQNPRYQVTQFGKPVTLSCSQTLNHNVMYWYQQKSSQAPKLLFHYYDKDFNNEADTPDNFQSRRPNTSFCFLDIRSPGLGDTAMYLCATSRGQGDTDTQYFGPGTRLTVL.

The chain links TRBV7-3 to TRBJ2-1, with 7 bases identical to TRBD1. Per the germline V gene, CDR1 is SGHTA and CDR2 is FQGTGA. The V gene end was trimmed by 5 bases and the J gene end by 5 bases; junction bases not matched to a gene: 9. The CDR3 loop spans 15 amino acids. CDR3 amino acids: CASSRLGTADNEQFF. DNA for the CDR3: TGTGCCAGCAGCCGGCTAGGGACAGCCGACAATGAGCAGTTCTTC.

V is TRBV19 and J is TRBJ2-5; the D is unclear. CDR3 size: 13 residues. Germline V gene data show CDR1 as LNHDA and CDR2 as SQIVND (reference sequence). V was clipped by 3 bases and J by 1 base, with 6 bases between them. CDR3 nucleotides: TGTGCCAGTAGTATCGGGCTCCAAGAGACCCAGTACTTC. Residues: CASSIGLQETQYF.

This sequence joins TRBV2 and TRBJ2-7; 12 bases align to TRBD1. The CDR3 is 14 residues long. The germline CDR1 and CDR2 sequences are SNHLY and FYNNEI. After removal of 6 bases from V and 4 bases from J, the junction contained 4 bases not matched to a gene. DNA for the CDR3: TGTGCCAGCAGGGGACAGGGGGCGGAATACGAGCAGTACTTC. This codes for CASRGQGAEYEQYF.

J is TRBJ1-1 and V is TRBV27, with 11 bases that match TRBD1. CDR1 MNHEY and CDR2 SMNVEV come from the germline V gene (reference sequence). The CDR3 length is 15 residues. V lost 5 bases, J lost 8 bases, and 10 bases stayed unmatched. In DNA form, the CDR3 reads TGTGCCAGCAGTCACGGGACAGGGGGACTTACCGAAGCTTTCTTT. It codes for CASSHGTGGLTEAFF.

This chain joins TRBV20-1 and TRBJ1-5; 9 positions match TRBD1. The CDR3 loop spans 12 amino acids. The V gene end was trimmed by 5 bases and the J gene end by 4 bases; junction bases not matched to a gene: 0. Germline values: CDR1 DFQATT, CDR2 SNEGSKA (reference sequence). CDR3 in amino acids: CSAGQGNQPQHF. CDR3 sequence (DNA): TGCAGTGCTGGACAGGGGAATCAGCCCCAGCATTTT.

The J gene is TRBJ2-1, the V gene TRBV5-4; tentatively, D is TRBD1 (6 bases). Trimming removed 4 bases at V and 7 bases at J, with 24 bases between. This CDR3 has 17 residues. Germline CDR1 is SGHNT and CDR2 is YYREEE (reference sequence). The CDR3 sequence is CASSPLWLGAEINEQFF. CDR3 nucleotide sequence: TGTGCCAGCAGCCCCCTTTGGTTGGGGGCCGAGATAAATGAGCAGTTCTTC.

This chain links TRBV28 with TRBJ1-5, with D tentatively TRBD1 (5 bases). The CDR3 has 14 residues. The germline V gene encodes CDR1 MDHEN and CDR2 SYDVKM. Trimming cost V 8 bases and J 2 bases, with 13 bases left between them. CDR3 amino acids: CASWGNNGNQPQHF. The CDR3 coding sequence is TGTGCCAGCTGGGGGAACAATGGCAATCAGCCCCAGCATTTT. Drawing the rest from reference TRBV28 and TRBJ1-5, the complete variable domain is DVKVTQSSRYLVKRTGEKVFLECVQDMDHENMFWYRQDPGLGLRLIYFSYDVKMKEKGDIPEGYSVSREKKERFSLILESASTNQTSMYLCASWGNNGNQPQHFGDGTRLSIL.

The rearrangement uses TRBV7-3 and TRBJ2-3; 10 nucleotides match TRBD1. The CDR3 sequence is 19 residues long. Looked up from germline, CDR1 is SGHTA and CDR2 is FQGTGA. Trimming removed 5 bases from V and 6 bases from J; junction bases left unmatched: 20. CDR3 DNA: TGTGCCAGCAGCCTCCTTGGGACAGGGGTAACACCCGGGGGCGATACGCAGTATTTT. This codes for CASSLLGTGVTPGGDTQYF. The complete variable domain, with remaining parts taken from reference TRBV7-3 and TRBJ2-3, reads GAGVSQTPSNKVTEKGKYVELRCDPISGHTALYWYRQSLGQGPEFLIYFQGTGAADDSGLPNDRFFAVRPEGSVSTLKIQRTERGDSAVYLCASSLLGTGVTPGGDTQYFGPGTRLTVL.

The J gene is TRBJ1-5, the V gene TRBV19, with D unresolved. Germline V gives CDR1 LNHDA, CDR2 SQIVND (reference sequence). The CDR3 has 15 amino acids. V lost 3 bases and J 7 bases, leaving 16 bases between the germline ends. This CDR3 is CASSIAAGSFQPQHF. The CDR3, as DNA: TGTGCCAGTAGTATCGCGGCGGGGTCCTTCCAGCCCCAGCATTTT.

J is TRBJ2-5 and V is TRBV30; 13 bases match TRBD2. Trimming took 0 bases from V and 5 from J; bases not matched to a gene: 3. The germline gives CDR1 GTSNPN, CDR2 SVGIG (reference sequence). The CDR3 runs 15 residues. The CDR3 reads CAWSVLAGGKETQYF. The DNA for the CDR3 is TGTGCCTGGAGTGTACTAGCGGGAGGGAAGGAGACCCAGTACTTC.

This clonotype was counted between two and nine times. The V call is TRBV9, the J call TRBJ2-2; D is possibly TRBD1 (6 bases). Germline V gives CDR1 SGDLS, CDR2 YYNGEE. The CDR3 runs to 13 residues. V lost 4 bases to trimming and J lost 5 bases, with 9 bases between them. CDR3 nucleotide sequence: TGTGCCAGCAGCACTACAGGGACCGGGGAGCTGTTTTTT. Amino acids: CASSTTGTGELFF.

The rearrangement links TRBV7-9 to TRBJ2-7; D is possibly TRBD1 or TRBD2 (5 bases each). V was shortened by 3 bases and J by 0 bases, with 15 bases between the two germline ends. The CDR3 has 16 amino acids. Germline V gene sequence: CDR1 SEHNR, CDR2 FQNEAQ (reference sequence). The CDR3 here is CASSFFGTESSYEQYF. The CDR3, as DNA: TGTGCCAGCAGCTTCTTTGGGACCGAAAGCTCCTACGAGCAGTACTTC.

The gene calls are TRBV7-9 and TRBJ1-2, with TRBD1 as a possible D gene (6 bases). With 5 bases removed from V and 4 bases from J, the gap between germline ends came to 17 bases. The length of the CDR3 is 15 residues. The germline V gene has CDR1 SEHNR and CDR2 FQNEAQ (reference sequence). This chain's CDR3 is CASSPPTGRGYGYTF. Here the CDR3 DNA reads TGTGCCAGCAGCCCCCCAACAGGGCGAGGCTATGGCTACACCTTC.

V is TRBV20-1 and J is TRBJ2-1, with 8 positions matching TRBD1. J gave up 5 bases and V 7 bases, and 7 bases lay outside the gene matches. Per germline, CDR1 DFQATT and CDR2 SNEGSKA (reference sequence). The CDR3 spans 13 residues. CDR3 nucleotide sequence: TGCAGTGTTGAGGACAGGGCGGACAATGAGCAGTTCTTC. Its protein product is CSVEDRADNEQFF.

This sequence joins TRBV28 and TRBJ2-7; TRBD1 aligns across 7 bases. The V and J ends lost 5 bases and 5 bases, in that order; junction bases with no gene match: 9. The CDR3 runs 14 residues. The germline V gene has CDR1 MDHEN and CDR2 SYDVKM. The CDR3 coding sequence is TGTGCCAGCAGTGTGAGGGGGCTGATGGACGAGCAGTACTTC. This translates into CASSVRGLMDEQYF.

The chain employs TRBV24-1 and TRBJ2-3; the D gene is possibly TRBD2 (6 bases). Germline-derived CDR1 and CDR2 are KGHDR and SFDVKD. This CDR3 region has 17 residues. V gave up 0 bases and J gave up 1 base, with 13 bases separating them. The chain's CDR3 is CATSDLASSERTDTQYF. The CDR3 DNA reads as TGTGCCACCAGTGATTTGGCGTCTAGCGAACGCACAGATACGCAGTATTTT.

This chain uses TRBV29-1 with TRBJ2-7, with 7 bases that match TRBD1. V was pared by 5 bases and J by 0 bases, with 7 bases of the junction left unmatched. Germline CDR1 SQVTM, CDR2 ANQGSEA. CDR3 length: 14 residues. CDR3 DNA sequence: TGCAGCGTTCAACCGGGACAGAACTCCTACGAGCAGTACTTC. This sequence encodes CSVQPGQNSYEQYF.

The V gene is TRBV20-1, the J gene TRBJ2-4; D remains unclear. With 0 bases removed from V and 8 bases from J, the gap between germline ends came to 14 bases. Germline V CDR1 and CDR2: DFQATT, SNEGSKA (reference sequence). The CDR3 length is 14 residues. The CDR3 region is CSARDGLRWDIQYF. The CDR3 nucleotides are TGCAGTGCTAGAGATGGCCTTAGGTGGGACATTCAGTACTTC.

The chain employs TRBV20-1 and TRBJ2-2; 8 positions match TRBD2. The CDR3 length is 16 residues. Germline V CDR1 and CDR2: DFQATT, SNEGSKA (reference sequence). V was pared by 0 bases and J by 6 bases, with 9 bases of the junction left unmatched. The CDR3 DNA follows: TGCAGTGCTAGAGAACTCGCGGGGGGTATATCCGGGGAGCTGTTTTTT. Protein sequence: CSARELAGGISGELFF.

This clonotype appeared a single time. The chain uses TRBV6-5 and TRBJ2-5; maybe TRBD1 (5 bases). CDR3 length: 15 residues. Per germline, CDR1 MNHEY and CDR2 SVGAGI. Trimming left V 7 bases short and J 4 bases short, with 19 bases between. CDR3 amino acids: CASTAGFGPGETQYF. The CDR3 nucleotides are TGTGCCAGCACCGCAGGGTTCGGCCCTGGAGAGACCCAGTACTTC.

This clonotype is a singleton in its sample. V is TRBV15 and J is TRBJ1-5; D unclear. This CDR3 is built from 14 residues. Per the germline V gene, CDR1 is LNHNV and CDR2 is YYDKDF (reference sequence). Trimming removed 1 base at V and 5 bases at J, with 9 bases between. Here the CDR3 DNA reads TGTGCCACCAGCAGAGTATTCGGGGATCAGCCCCAGCATTTT. Amino acid sequence: CATSRVFGDQPQHF.

This sequence joins TRBV20-1 and TRBJ2-1; 14 nucleotides line up with TRBD2. This CDR3 comprises 13 residues. CDR1 and CDR2 (germline): DFQATT, SNEGSKA (reference sequence). The ends lost 7 bases at V and 8 bases at J; junction bases unmatched: 4. In DNA form, the CDR3 reads TGCAGTGTTGGGACTAGCGGGGGAGATGAGCAGTTCTTC. It translates to CSVGTSGGDEQFF.

This clonotype showed up just a few times. The J gene is TRBJ2-7, the V gene TRBV11-2; D could derive from TRBD1 or TRBD2 (5 bases each). The CDR3 runs 13 residues. V was trimmed by 5 bases and J by 3 bases, leaving 11 bases between them. CDR1 SGHAT and CDR2 FQNNGV come from the germline V gene. This CDR3 is CASSPGTYYEQYF. In DNA, the CDR3 is TGTGCCAGCAGCCCCGGGACCTACTACGAGCAGTACTTC.